Below are 14 T cell receptor beta chains sequenced from a single sample in a study of T cell repertoires in cytomegalovirus infection. These receptors' antigens are unknown. MiXCR, applied by TCRdb to the reads, yields one record per CDR3 protein. The data contain roughly 80,000 distinct CDR3 sequences, roughly 37% of them singletons. The sequences come from CD8+ T cells from cultured PBMCs, collected from culture after CMV antigen stimulation. The receptors were gathered from a human donor in good health (CMV status not recorded). Some clones in this sample may be carry-over from other donors' samples.

The chain couples TRBV6-5 to TRBJ1-6, with D perhaps matching TRBD1 (5 bases). CDR1 is MNHEY, CDR2 SVGAGI, per germline. This CDR3 spans 16 amino acids. V lost 0 bases to trimming and J lost 9 bases, with 15 bases between them. CDR3 amino acids: CASSYSGHDGFSPLHF. The CDR3 DNA reads as TGTGCCAGCAGTTACTCGGGGCACGACGGTTTTTCACCCCTCCACTTT.

This clonotype was observed a handful of times. The chain carries TRBV7-3 and TRBJ1-6, with no clear D. This CDR3 has 13 residues. Germline values: CDR1 SGHTA, CDR2 FQGTGA. The V gene lost 1 base and the J gene lost 7 bases, with 5 bases spanning the gap. The CDR3 sequence is CASSLISNSPLHF. The DNA for the CDR3 is TGTGCCAGCAGCTTAATATCGAATTCACCCCTCCACTTT.

This chain uses TRBV11-2 with TRBJ2-1; the D call may be TRBD1 or TRBD2 (5 bases each). The germline V and J ends were trimmed by 0 bases and 11 bases, with 8 bases remaining between them. CDR3 length equals 12 residues. Per the germline V gene, CDR1 is SGHAT and CDR2 is FQNNGV. The CDR3 sequence: CASSLEGDQQFF. CDR3 in DNA: TGTGCCAGCAGCTTAGAGGGGGATCAGCAGTTCTTC.

The CDR3: CASSEGDSAGELFF. CDR3 DNA: TGTGCCAGCAGTGAAGGGGACAGCGCAGGGGAGCTGTTTTTT. The chain links TRBV25-1 to TRBJ2-2; 7 bases are a match to TRBD1. J was trimmed by 8 bases and V by 2 bases; bases with no gene match: 5. The CDR3 is 14 amino acids. In germline, CDR1 is MGHDK, CDR2 SYGVNS. Full variable domain (remainder filled in from reference TRBV25-1 and TRBJ2-2): EADIYQTPRYLVIGTGKKITLECSQTMGHDKMYWYQQDPGMELHLIHYSYGVNSTEKGDLSSESTVSRIRTEHFPLTLESARPSHTSQYLCASSEGDSAGELFFGEGSRLTVL.

This clonotype has a handful of counts. The V call is TRBV12-3 or TRBV12-4, the J call TRBJ1-3, with D maybe TRBD1 (5 bases). The CDR3 is 15 residues long. Trimming removed 6 bases from V and 4 bases from J, with 16 bases in between. CDR3 nucleotide sequence: TGTGCCAGCAGGTCAGAAGGGACGTACGGAAACACCATATATTTT. This sequence encodes CASRSEGTYGNTIYF.

This chain joins TRBV10-3 and TRBJ2-3; 7 nucleotides agree with TRBD1. The germline gives CDR1 ENHRY, CDR2 SYGVKD. The CDR3 is 15 amino acids. The V segment lost 5 bases and the J segment 1 base; nucleotides outside the gene matches: 6. CDR3: CAISTGDIRTDTQYF. CDR3 nucleotide sequence: TGTGCCATCAGTACAGGGGACATTCGCACAGATACGCAGTATTTT.

This clonotype was observed a few times. The V call is TRBV7-6, the J call TRBJ2-7, with D perhaps being TRBD1 or TRBD2 (5 bases each). The CDR3 runs to 18 residues. CDR1 and CDR2 (germline): SGHVS, FNYEAQ. V lost 4 bases to trimming and J lost 3 bases, with 25 bases between them. CDR3 nucleotide sequence: TGTGCCAGCAGCTCGCTCCCCCCGGGGACCCTTGGGCTCTACGAGCAGTACTTC. Its protein product is CASSSLPPGTLGLYEQYF.

The J gene is TRBJ1-4, the V gene TRBV5-5, with D possibly matching TRBD1 (6 bases). CDR1 and CDR2 from the germline V gene are SGHKS and YYEKEE (reference sequence). The CDR3 contains 14 residues. V was pared by 4 bases and J by 8 bases, with 15 bases between. The CDR3 spells CASSPGQPLEKLFF. DNA for the CDR3: TGTGCCAGCAGCCCAGGACAGCCTTTGGAAAAACTGTTTTTT.

This clonotype was picked up many times. The CDR3 loop reads CASRDTGELFF. CDR3 nucleotides: TGTGCCAGCCGCGACACCGGGGAGCTGTTTTTT. The V call is TRBV27, the J call TRBJ2-2; no reliable D call. Trimming cost V 8 bases and J 3 bases, with 4 bases left between them. The CDR3 runs 11 residues. CDR1 is MNHEY, CDR2 SMNVEV, per germline (reference sequence).

This sequence joins TRBV25-1 and TRBJ2-1; D not resolved. V gave up 3 bases and J gave up 10 bases, with 7 bases separating them. The CDR3 totals 11 residues. Germline values: CDR1 MGHDK, CDR2 SYGVNS. DNA of the CDR3: TGTGCCAGCAGTGATGCGATAGAGCAGTTCTTC. Amino acid sequence: CASSDAIEQFF.

This clonotype was found a few times. V and J are TRBV12-3 or TRBV12-4 and TRBJ2-3; D is undetermined. V lost 6 bases and J 1 base, leaving 8 bases between the germline ends. The CDR3 has 13 amino acids. This CDR3 reads CASSPLGTDTQYF. The CDR3 region has the DNA TGTGCCAGCAGCCCCCTTGGCACAGATACGCAGTATTTT.

This clonotype was observed a few times. V gene TRBV18 combines with J gene TRBJ2-7; D is perhaps TRBD1 (6 bases). The CDR3 length is 14 residues. V was clipped by 6 bases and J by 3 bases, with 15 bases between them. Germline CDR1 reads KGHSH; CDR2 reads LQKENI. CDR3 sequence (DNA): TGTGCCAGCTCCTCGGACAGCTATTACTACGAGCAGTACTTC. Translating it yields CASSSDSYYYEQYF.

J is TRBJ1-5 and V is TRBV12-3 or TRBV12-4; D may be TRBD1 (5 bases). With 5 bases removed from V and 7 bases from J, the gap between germline ends came to 18 bases. The CDR3 runs 15 residues. The CDR3 DNA reads as TGTGCCAGCAGTGGGGAGCGGACACCCGGACAGCCCCAGCATTTT. Amino acids: CASSGERTPGQPQHF.

This clonotype was detected only a few times. The chain uses TRBV2 and TRBJ1-2; D unclear. The V end lost 0 bases, the J end lost 4 bases, and 18 bases lay between the germline ends. The CDR3 has 17 residues. Germline-derived CDR1 and CDR2 are SNHLY and FYNNEI. The CDR3 DNA is TGTGCCAGCAGTGAAGCGCTTTTTTACGGCACCCTCTATGGCTACACCTTC. This gives the protein CASSEALFYGTLYGYTF. Drawing the rest from reference TRBV2 and TRBJ1-2, the complete variable domain is EPEVTQTPSHQVTQMGQEVILRCVPISNHLYFYWYRQILGQKVEFLVSFYNNEISEKSEIFDDQFSVERPDGSNFTLKIRSTKLEDSAMYFCASSEALFYGTLYGYTFGSGTRLTVV.